The T cell receptor beta chain under discussion was sequenced for a study of T cell clones after liver transplantation. The wider study: Draws occurred before transplant, before withdrawal, and after complete or failed withdrawal.

The count of this clone is one. Profiling relied on immunoSEQ multiplex PCR, and the TCRdb table lists in-frame clones only, not all of them. This table has 65,000 to 90,000 clones, 90% appearing once. The clonotype was recovered from a human donor who received a liver transplant. Specimen: CD4+ T cells from blood, collected before liver transplant.

This chain's CDR3 is CASSFRDRVISNQPQHF. The CDR3, as DNA: TGTGCCAGCAGTTTTAGGGACAGGGTAATTAGCAATCAGCCCCAGCATTTT. V usage is TRBV28 and J usage is TRBJ1-5; 9 bases match TRBD1. V trimming: 3 bases; J trimming: 0 bases; junction bases outside the gene matches: 6. The CDR3 covers 17 residues. From germline, CDR1 is MDHEN and CDR2 SYDVKM.